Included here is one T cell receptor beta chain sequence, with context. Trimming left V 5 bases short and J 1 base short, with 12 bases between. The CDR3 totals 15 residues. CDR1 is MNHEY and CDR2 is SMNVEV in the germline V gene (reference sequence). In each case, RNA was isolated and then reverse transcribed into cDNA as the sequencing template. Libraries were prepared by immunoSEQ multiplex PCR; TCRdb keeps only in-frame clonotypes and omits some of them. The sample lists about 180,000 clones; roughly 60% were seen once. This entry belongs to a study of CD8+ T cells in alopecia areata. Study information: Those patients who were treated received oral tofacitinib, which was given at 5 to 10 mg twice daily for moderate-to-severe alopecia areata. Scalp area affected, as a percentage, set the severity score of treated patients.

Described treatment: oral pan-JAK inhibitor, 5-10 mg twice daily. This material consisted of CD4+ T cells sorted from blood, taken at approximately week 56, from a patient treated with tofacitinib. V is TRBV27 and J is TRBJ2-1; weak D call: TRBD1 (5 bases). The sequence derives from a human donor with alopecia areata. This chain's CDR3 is CASSGAMGSYNEQFF. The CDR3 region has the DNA TGTGCCAGCAGTGGGGCCATGGGGTCCTACAATGAGCAGTTCTTC.